This T cell receptor (beta chain) was retrieved from a study of CD8+CD57+ T cells in acquired aplastic anemia. Patients who underwent sequencing had shown CD8+CD57+ cell expansion by flow cytometry. Study-wide results and limits: Between the patient and control groups, CD8+ Simpson's diversity did not differ significantly.

V lost 1 base and J 1 base, leaving 8 bases between the germline ends. The germline gives CDR1 SEHNR, CDR2 FQNEAQ (reference sequence). The length of the CDR3 is 15 residues. Genomic DNA served as template for TCR beta VDJ and CDR3 profiling. TCRdb re-derived calls from the reads in MiXCR, one entry per CDR3 protein. The table lists fewer than 250,000 distinct CDR3 sequences, 40% to 50% of them singletons. To note about this clonotype: Its antigen is not known.

The V and J genes are TRBV7-9 and TRBJ1-5, with D unclear. This sequence was found in a human donor with aplastic anemia. Sequencing was done on a sample of sorted CD4+, CD8+, or CD8+CD57+ T cells (not recorded which) from PBMCs. The CDR3 loop reads CASSLDGSSNQPQHF. For the CDR3, the DNA is TGTGCCAGCAGCTTAGATGGGTCCAGCAATCAGCCCCAGCATTTT.